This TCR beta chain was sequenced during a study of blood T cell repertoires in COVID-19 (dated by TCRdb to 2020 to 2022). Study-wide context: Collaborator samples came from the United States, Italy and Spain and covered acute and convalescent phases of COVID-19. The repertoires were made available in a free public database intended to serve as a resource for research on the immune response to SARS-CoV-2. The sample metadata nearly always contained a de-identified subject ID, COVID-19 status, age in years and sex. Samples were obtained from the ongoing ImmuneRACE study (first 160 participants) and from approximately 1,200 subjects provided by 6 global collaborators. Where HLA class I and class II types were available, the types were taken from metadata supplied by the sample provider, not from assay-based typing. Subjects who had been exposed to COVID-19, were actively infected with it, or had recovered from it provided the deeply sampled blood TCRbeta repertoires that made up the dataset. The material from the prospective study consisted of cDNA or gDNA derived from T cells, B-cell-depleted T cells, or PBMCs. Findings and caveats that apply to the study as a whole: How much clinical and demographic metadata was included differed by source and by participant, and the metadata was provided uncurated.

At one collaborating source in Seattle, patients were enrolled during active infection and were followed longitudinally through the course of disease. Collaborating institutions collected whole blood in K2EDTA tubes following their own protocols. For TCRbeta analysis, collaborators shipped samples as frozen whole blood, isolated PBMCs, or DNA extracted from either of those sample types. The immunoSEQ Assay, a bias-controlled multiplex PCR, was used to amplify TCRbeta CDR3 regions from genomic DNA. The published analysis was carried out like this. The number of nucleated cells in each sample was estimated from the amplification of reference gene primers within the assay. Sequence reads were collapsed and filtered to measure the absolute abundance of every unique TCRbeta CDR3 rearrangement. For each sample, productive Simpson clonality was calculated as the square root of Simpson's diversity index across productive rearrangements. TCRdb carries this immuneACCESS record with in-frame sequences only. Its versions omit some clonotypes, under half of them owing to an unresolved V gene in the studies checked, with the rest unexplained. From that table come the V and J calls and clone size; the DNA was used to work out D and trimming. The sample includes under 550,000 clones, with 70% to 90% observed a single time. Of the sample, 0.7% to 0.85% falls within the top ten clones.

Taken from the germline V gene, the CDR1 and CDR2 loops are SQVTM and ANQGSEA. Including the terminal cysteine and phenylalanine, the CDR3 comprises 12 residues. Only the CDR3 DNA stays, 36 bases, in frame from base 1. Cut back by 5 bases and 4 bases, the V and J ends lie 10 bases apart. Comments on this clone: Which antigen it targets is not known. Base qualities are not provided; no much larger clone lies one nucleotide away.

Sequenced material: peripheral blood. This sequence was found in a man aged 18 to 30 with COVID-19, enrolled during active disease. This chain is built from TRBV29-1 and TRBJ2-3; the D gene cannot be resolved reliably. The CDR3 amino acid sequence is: CSVRAGADTQYF. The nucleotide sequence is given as TGCAGCGTTCGAGCAGGCGCAGATACGCAGTATTTT.